This entry is about one T cell receptor beta chain. The investigators amplified TCR beta CDR3 regions from RNA transcripts. The HTBI set primed first-round TCR CDR3 RT-PCR. Each CDR3 protein gets one entry after TCRdb re-called the multiplex PCR reads with MiXCR. Of 370,000 or so distinct CDR3 sequences in the sample, about a sixth are singletons; the top ten hold roughly 25%. The sample comes from a study of T cells in Graves' hyperthyroidism and ophthalmopathy. The CDR3 is made up of 16 amino acids. Trimming cost V 0 bases and J 1 base; bases outside gene matches: 4. The germline gives CDR1 SQVTM, CDR2 ANQGSEA.

The sequenced sample was blood. The V and J genes are TRBV29-1 and TRBJ2-3; 10 positions match TRBD2. This sequence was found in a young woman with Graves' hyperthyroidism that later progressed to Graves' ophthalmopathy. The CDR3 nucleotides read TGCAGCGTTGAAGATCGGGGGACTAGCGGCACAGATACGCAGTATTTT. This sequence encodes CSVEDRGTSGTDTQYF.